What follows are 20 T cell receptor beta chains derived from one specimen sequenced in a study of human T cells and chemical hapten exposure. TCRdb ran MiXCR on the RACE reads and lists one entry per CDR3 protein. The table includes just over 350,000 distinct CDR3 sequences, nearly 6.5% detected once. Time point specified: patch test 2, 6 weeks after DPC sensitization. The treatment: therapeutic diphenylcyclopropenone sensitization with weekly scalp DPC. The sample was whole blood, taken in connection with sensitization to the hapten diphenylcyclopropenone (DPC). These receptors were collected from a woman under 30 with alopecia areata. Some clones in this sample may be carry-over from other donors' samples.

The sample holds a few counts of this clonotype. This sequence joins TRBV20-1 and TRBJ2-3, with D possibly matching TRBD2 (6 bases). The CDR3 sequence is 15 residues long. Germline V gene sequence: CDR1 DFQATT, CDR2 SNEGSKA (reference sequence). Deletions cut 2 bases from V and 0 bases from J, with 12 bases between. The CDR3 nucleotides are TGCAGTGCTAGACGCAGCGGGTCTAGCACAGATACGCAGTATTTT. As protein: CSARRSGSSTDTQYF.

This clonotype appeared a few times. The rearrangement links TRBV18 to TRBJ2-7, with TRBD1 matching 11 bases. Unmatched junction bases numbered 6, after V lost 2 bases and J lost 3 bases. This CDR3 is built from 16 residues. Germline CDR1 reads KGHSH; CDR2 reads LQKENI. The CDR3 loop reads CASSPRTGGADYEQYF. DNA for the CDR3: TGTGCCAGCTCACCAAGGACAGGGGGCGCAGACTACGAGCAGTACTTC.

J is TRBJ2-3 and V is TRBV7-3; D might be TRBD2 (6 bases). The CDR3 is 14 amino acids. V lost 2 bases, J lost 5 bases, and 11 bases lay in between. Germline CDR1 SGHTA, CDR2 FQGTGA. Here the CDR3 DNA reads TGTGCCAGCAGCTTAGGTCTAGCGCAAGATACGCAGTATTTT. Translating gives CASSLGLAQDTQYF.

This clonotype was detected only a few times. The CDR3 sequence: CASSHAAGATGTDTQYF. DNA for the CDR3: TGTGCCAGCAGCCACGCCGCGGGGGCCACGGGAACAGATACGCAGTATTTT. J is TRBJ2-3 and V is TRBV3-1, with D perhaps matching TRBD2 (7 bases). The CDR3 sequence is 17 residues long. In germline, CDR1 is LGHDT, CDR2 YNNKEL (reference sequence). The V gene lost 3 bases and the J gene lost 3 bases, with 19 bases spanning the gap.

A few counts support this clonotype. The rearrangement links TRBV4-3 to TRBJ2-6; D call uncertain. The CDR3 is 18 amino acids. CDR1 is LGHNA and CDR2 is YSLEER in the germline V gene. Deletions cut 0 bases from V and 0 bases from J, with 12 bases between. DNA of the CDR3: TGCGCCAGCAGCCAAGATTCGGGTAGGAGCTCTGGGGCCAACGTCCTGACTTTC. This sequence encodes CASSQDSGRSSGANVLTF.

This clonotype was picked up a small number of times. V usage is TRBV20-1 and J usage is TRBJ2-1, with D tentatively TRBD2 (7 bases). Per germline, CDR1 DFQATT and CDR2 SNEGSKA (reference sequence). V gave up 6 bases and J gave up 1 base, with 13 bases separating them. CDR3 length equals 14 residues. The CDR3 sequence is CSAPEGGSYNEQFF. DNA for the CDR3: TGCAGTGCCCCCGAGGGGGGGTCCTACAATGAGCAGTTCTTC.

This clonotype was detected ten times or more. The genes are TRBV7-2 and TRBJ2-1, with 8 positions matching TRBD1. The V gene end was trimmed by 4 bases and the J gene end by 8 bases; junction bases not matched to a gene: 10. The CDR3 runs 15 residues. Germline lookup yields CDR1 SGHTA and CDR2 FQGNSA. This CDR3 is CASSSDREFFYEQFF. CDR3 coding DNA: TGTGCCAGCAGCTCGGACAGGGAATTTTTCTATGAGCAGTTCTTC.

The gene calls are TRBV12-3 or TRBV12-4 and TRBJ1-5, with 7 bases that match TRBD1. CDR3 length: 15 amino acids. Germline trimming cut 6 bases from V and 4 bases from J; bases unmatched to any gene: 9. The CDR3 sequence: CASRYTGTENQPQHF. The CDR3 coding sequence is TGTGCCAGCAGATATACCGGGACAGAGAATCAGCCCCAGCATTTT.

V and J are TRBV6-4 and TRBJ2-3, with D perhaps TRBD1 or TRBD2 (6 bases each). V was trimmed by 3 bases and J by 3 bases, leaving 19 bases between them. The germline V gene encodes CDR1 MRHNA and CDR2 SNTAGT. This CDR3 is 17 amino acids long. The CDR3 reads CASSDHSLGGSTDTQYF. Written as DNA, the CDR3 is TGTGCCAGCAGTGATCATTCCTTAGGGGGGAGTACAGATACGCAGTATTTT.

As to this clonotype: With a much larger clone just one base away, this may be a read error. Here the CDR3 DNA reads TGTGCCAGCAGCCACGTGGGGGGGCCCTACGAGCAGTACTTC. It codes for CASSHVGGPYEQYF. The chain joins TRBV4-2 to TRBJ2-7; weak D call: TRBD2 (7 bases). V lost 3 bases and J lost 2, with 11 bases in between. The germline V gene encodes CDR1 LGHNA and CDR2 YNFKEQ. This CDR3 is built from 14 residues.

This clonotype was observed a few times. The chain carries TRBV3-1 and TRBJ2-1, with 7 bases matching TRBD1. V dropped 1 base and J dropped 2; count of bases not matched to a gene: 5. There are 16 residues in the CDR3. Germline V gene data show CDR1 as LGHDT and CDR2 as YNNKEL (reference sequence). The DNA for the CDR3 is TGTGCCAGCAGCCAAGTGGGGACAGAGGCCTACAATGAGCAGTTCTTC. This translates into CASSQVGTEAYNEQFF.

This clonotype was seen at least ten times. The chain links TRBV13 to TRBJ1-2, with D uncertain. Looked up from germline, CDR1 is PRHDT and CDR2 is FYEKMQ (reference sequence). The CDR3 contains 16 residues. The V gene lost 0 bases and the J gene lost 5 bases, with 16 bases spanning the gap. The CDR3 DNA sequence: TGTGCCAGCAGCTTAGGCTTGAGGCGGGATGTGTATGGCTACACCTTC. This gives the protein CASSLGLRRDVYGYTF. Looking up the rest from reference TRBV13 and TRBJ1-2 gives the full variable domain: AAGVIQSPRHLIKEKRETATLKCYPIPRHDTVYWYQQGPGQDPQFLISFYEKMQSDKGSIPDRFSAQQFSDYHSELNMSSLELGDSALYFCASSLGLRRDVYGYTFGSGTRLTVV.

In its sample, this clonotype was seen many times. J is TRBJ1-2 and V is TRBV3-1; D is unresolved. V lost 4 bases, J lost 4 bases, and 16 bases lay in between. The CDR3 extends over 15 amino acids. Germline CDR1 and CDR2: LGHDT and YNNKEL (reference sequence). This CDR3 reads CASSLGQGLGYGYTF. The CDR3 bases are TGTGCCAGCAGCCTAGGGCAAGGGCTCGGCTATGGCTACACCTTC.

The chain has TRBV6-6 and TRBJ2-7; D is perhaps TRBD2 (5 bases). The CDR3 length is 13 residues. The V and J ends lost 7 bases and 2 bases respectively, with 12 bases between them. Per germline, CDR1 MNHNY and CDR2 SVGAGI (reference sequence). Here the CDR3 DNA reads TGTGCCAGCATTAGAGGGCAAACCTACGAGCAGTACTTC. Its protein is CASIRGQTYEQYF.

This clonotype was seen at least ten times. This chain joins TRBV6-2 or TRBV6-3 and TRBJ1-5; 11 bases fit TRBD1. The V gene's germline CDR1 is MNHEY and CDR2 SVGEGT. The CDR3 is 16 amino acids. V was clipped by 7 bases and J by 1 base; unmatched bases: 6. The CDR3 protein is CASNRDRGRSNQPQHF. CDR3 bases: TGTGCCAGCAACAGGGACAGGGGGAGAAGCAATCAGCCCCAGCATTTT.

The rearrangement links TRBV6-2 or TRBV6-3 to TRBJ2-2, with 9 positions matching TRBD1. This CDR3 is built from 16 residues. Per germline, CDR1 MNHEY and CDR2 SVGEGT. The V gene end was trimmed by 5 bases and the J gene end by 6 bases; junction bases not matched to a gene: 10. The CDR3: CASSLNRTGVPGELFF. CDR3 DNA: TGTGCCAGCAGTCTAAACCGGACAGGGGTCCCCGGGGAGCTGTTTTTT.

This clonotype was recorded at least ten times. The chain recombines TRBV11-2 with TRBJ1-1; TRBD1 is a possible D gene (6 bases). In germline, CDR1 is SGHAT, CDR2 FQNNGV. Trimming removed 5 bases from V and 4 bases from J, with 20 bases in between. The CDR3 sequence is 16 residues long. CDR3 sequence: CASSPPWGGRGTEAFF. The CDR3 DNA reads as TGTGCCAGCAGCCCCCCCTGGGGGGGGCGAGGCACTGAAGCTTTCTTT.

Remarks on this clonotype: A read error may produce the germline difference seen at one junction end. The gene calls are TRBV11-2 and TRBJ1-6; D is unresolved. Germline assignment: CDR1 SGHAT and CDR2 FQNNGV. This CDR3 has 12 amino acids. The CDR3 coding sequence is TGTGCCAGCAGCTTTGACAATTTACCCCTCCACTTT. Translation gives CASSFDNLPLHF. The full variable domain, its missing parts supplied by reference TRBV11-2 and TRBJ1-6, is EAGVAQSPRYKIIEKRQSVAFWCNPISGHATLYWYQQILGQGPKLLIQFQNNGVVDDSQLPKDRFSAERLKGVDSTLKIQPAKLEDSAVYLCASSFDNLPLHFGNGTRLTVT.

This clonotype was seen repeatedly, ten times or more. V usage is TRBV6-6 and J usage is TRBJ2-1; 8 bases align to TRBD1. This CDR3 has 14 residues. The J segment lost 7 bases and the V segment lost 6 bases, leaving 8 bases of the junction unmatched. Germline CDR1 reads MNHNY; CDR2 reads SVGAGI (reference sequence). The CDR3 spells CASRDRDVVNEQFF. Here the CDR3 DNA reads TGTGCCAGCAGGGACAGGGACGTCGTAAATGAGCAGTTCTTC.

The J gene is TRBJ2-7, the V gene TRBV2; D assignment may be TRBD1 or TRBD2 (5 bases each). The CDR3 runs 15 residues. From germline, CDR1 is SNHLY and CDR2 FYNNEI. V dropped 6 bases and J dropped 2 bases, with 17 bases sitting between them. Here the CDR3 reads CASSATDGGTYEQYF. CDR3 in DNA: TGTGCCAGCAGCGCGACCGATGGGGGAACCTACGAGCAGTACTTC.